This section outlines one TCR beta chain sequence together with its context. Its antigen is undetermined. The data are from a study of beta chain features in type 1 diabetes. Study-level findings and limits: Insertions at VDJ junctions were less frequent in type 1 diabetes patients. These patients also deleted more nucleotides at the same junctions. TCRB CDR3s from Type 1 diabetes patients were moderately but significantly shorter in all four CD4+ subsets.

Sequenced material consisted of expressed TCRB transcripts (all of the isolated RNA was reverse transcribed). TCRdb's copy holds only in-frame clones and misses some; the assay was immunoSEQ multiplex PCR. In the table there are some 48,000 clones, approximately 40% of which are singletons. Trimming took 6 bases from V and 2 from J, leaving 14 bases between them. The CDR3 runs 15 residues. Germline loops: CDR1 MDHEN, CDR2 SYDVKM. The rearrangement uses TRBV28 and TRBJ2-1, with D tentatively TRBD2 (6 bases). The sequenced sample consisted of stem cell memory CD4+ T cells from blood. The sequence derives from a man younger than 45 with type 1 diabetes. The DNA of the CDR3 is TGTGCCAGCAGACCCCTGGACTACACCTACAATGAGCAGTTCTTC. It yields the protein CASRPLDYTYNEQFF.